The next 10 T cell receptor beta chains were all read from a single sample in a study of regulatory and conventional T cells in RAG deficiency. Libraries were prepared by immunoSEQ multiplex PCR; TCRdb keeps only in-frame clonotypes and omits some of them. The sample lists 20,000 or so clones, approximately 90% occurring once. The sorted regulatory T cells were CD4+, CD25-high and CD127-low, with genomic DNA sequenced. The same data also contributed to another study, on regulatory T cells. That work adds: Primers: 52 TRBV forward and 13 TRBJ reverse.

Input material: Tregs sorted from blood. These TCRs come from a human donor in good health.

This chain joins TRBV11-2 and TRBJ2-2; the D is unclear. Germline CDR1 reads SGHAT; CDR2 reads FQNNGV. Trimming pared 2 bases from V and 4 bases from J, leaving 8 bases between. The CDR3 extends over 14 amino acids. Here the CDR3 DNA reads TGTGCCAGCAGCTTAAATCAGGTCACCGGGGAGCTGTTTTTT. Its protein product is CASSLNQVTGELFF.

The chain is built from TRBV7-9 and TRBJ2-3; possibly TRBD2 for D (5 bases). The CDR3 loop spans 14 amino acids. The V end was cut by 7 bases, the J end by 0 bases, with 11 bases between. Germline V lookup: CDR1 SEHNR, CDR2 FQNEAQ (reference sequence). The CDR3 DNA follows: TGTGCCAGCACCCTGGGAGTGAGCACAGATACGCAGTATTTT. This encodes CASTLGVSTDTQYF.

This chain connects TRBV11-2 to TRBJ2-3; 13 nucleotides agree with TRBD2. CDR3 length: 17 amino acids. Germline lookup yields CDR1 SGHAT and CDR2 FQNNGV. After removal of 6 bases from V and 4 bases from J, the junction contained 10 bases not matched to a gene. The CDR3 bases are TGTGCCAGCAGACCTCGGACTAGCGGGAGTTGGGCAGATACGCAGTATTTT. The encoded protein is CASRPRTSGSWADTQYF. The full variable domain, completed using reference TRBV11-2 and TRBJ2-3, is EAGVAQSPRYKIIEKRQSVAFWCNPISGHATLYWYQQILGQGPKLLIQFQNNGVVDDSQLPKDRFSAERLKGVDSTLKIQPAKLEDSAVYLCASRPRTSGSWADTQYFGPGTRLTVL.

The V call is TRBV30, the J call TRBJ2-7; D may be TRBD1 (6 bases). The CDR3 is made up of 11 amino acids. CDR1 is GTSNPN and CDR2 is SVGIG in the germline V gene (reference sequence). V was shortened by 5 bases and J by 6 bases, with 11 bases between the two germline ends. The CDR3 loop is CAWVGGGEQYF. The CDR3 DNA reads as TGTGCCTGGGTTGGGGGCGGCGAGCAGTACTTC.

J is TRBJ2-4 and V is TRBV4-2; 12 positions match TRBD2. Germline V gene data show CDR1 as LGHNA and CDR2 as YNFKEQ. There are 19 residues in the CDR3. The junction had 8 bases not matched to a gene; V was cut back by 1 base and J by 1 base. CDR3 sequence (DNA): TGTGCCAGCAGCCAAGCGGCTAGCGGGGGGGCCGGGGCCAAAAACATTCAGTACTTC. As protein: CASSQAASGGAGAKNIQYF.

The chain joins TRBV29-1 to TRBJ2-7; 9 bases match TRBD1. With V trimmed by 6 bases and J by 7 bases, 25 bases remained unmatched. CDR3 length equals 18 residues. Germline CDR1 and CDR2: SQVTM and ANQGSEA. CDR3: CSVAGTGLKGLSSLEQYF. CDR3 DNA: TGCAGCGTCGCCGGGACAGGGTTAAAGGGACTTTCTAGCTTGGAGCAGTACTTC.

CDR3 DNA sequence: TGTGCCAGTAGTATAGAGGGACAGGCGTACAATGAGCAGTTCTTC. This gives the protein CASSIEGQAYNEQFF. The chain recombines TRBV19 with TRBJ2-1, with 8 bases matching TRBD1. Germline values: CDR1 LNHDA, CDR2 SQIVND (reference sequence). Trimming cost V 0 bases and J 4 bases; bases outside gene matches: 2. The CDR3 covers 15 residues.

The chain couples TRBV5-1 to TRBJ1-2, with TRBD1 identical over 8 bases. Trimming at V came to 0 bases and at J to 4 bases, leaving 5 bases not matched to a gene. The CDR3 spans 15 residues. In germline, CDR1 is SGHRS, CDR2 YFSETQ. The CDR3 reads CASSLAGQGIYGYTF. CDR3 coding DNA: TGCGCCAGCAGCTTGGCCGGACAGGGAATCTATGGCTACACCTTC.

The chain recombines TRBV5-1 with TRBJ1-2; TRBD1 matches 7 bases. V was pared by 4 bases and J by 5 bases, with 8 bases of the junction left unmatched. Germline CDR1 reads SGHRS; CDR2 reads YFSETQ. The CDR3 sequence is 14 residues long. The CDR3 here is CASSQPGTAYGYTF. For the CDR3, the DNA is TGCGCCAGCAGCCAACCCGGGACAGCGTATGGCTACACCTTC. The full variable domain, with the rest looked up from reference TRBV5-1 and TRBJ1-2, is KAGVTQTPRYLIKTRGQQVTLSCSPISGHRSVSWYQQTPGQGLQFLFEYFSETQRNKGNFPGRFSGRQFSNSRSEMNVSTLELGDSALYLCASSQPGTAYGYTFGSGTRLTVV.

V gene TRBV6-1 combines with J gene TRBJ1-1, with TRBD1 as a possible D gene (5 bases). This CDR3 contains 15 residues. Germline V gives CDR1 MNHNS, CDR2 SASEGT. The V and J ends lost 5 bases and 0 bases respectively, with 13 bases between them. CDR3 sequence: CASSSPRGVNTEAFF. CDR3 bases: TGTGCCAGCAGTAGCCCCCGGGGGGTGAACACTGAAGCTTTCTTT.